These 25 T cell receptor beta chains share one sample of origin, sequenced in a study of T cells in Graves' hyperthyroidism and ophthalmopathy. RNA transcripts yielded amplified TCR beta CDR3 regions. First-round RT-PCR of the TCR CDR3 relied on the HTBI primer set. Via MiXCR, TCRdb re-called the multiplex PCR reads, giving one row per CDR3 protein. The data contain about 720,000 distinct CDR3 sequences, around 20% of them singletons. Sequenced: blood. Receptor source: a woman aged 45 to 65 with Graves' hyperthyroidism that later progressed to Graves' ophthalmopathy.

The chain recombines TRBV6-5 with TRBJ1-4; D is undetermined. Trimming cost V 2 bases and J 5 bases, with 9 bases left between them. Germline assignment: CDR1 MNHEY and CDR2 SVGAGI. The CDR3 length is 14 residues. This CDR3 reads CASSYLQENEKLFF. As DNA, the CDR3 is TGTGCCAGCAGTTACCTCCAAGAGAATGAAAAACTGTTTTTT.

This clonotype was detected ten times or more. The chain carries TRBV7-3 and TRBJ2-1, with D possibly matching TRBD2 (7 bases). The CDR3 totals 14 residues. Germline CDR1 is SGHTA and CDR2 is FQGTGA. Trimming removed 5 bases from V and 7 bases from J, with 15 bases in between. DNA of the CDR3: TGTGCCAGCAGCGGGCTGGGGGGGGCGAATGAGCAGTTCTTC. It translates to CASSGLGGANEQFF.

This clonotype has at least ten counts. The V and J genes are TRBV5-6 and TRBJ1-4; the D gene is possibly TRBD1 (5 bases). CDR3 length: 15 amino acids. Germline V lookup: CDR1 SGHDT, CDR2 YYEEEE. Deletions cut 4 bases from V and 4 bases from J, with 14 bases between. The CDR3 nucleotides are TGTGCCAGCAGCGGGTCGGGACCGATTAATGAAAAACTGTTTTTT. The encoded protein is CASSGSGPINEKLFF.

This clonotype came up many times. J is TRBJ1-2 and V is TRBV3-1; D is ambiguous. Trimming shortened V by 4 bases and J by 8 bases, and 11 bases separated the two germline ends. Germline-derived CDR1 and CDR2 are LGHDT and YNNKEL (reference sequence). This CDR3 has 12 residues. DNA of the CDR3: TGTGCCAGCAGCCGACGGACTCAGGGCTACACCTTC. Translation gives CASSRRTQGYTF.

Points on this clonotype: Its ends do not fully match the called genes, so a read error is possible. The V gene is TRBV3-1, the J gene TRBJ1-3; no definite D call. Germline-derived CDR1 and CDR2 are LGHDT and YNNKEL (reference sequence). The CDR3 is 14 amino acids. CDR3 sequence reads: CASNQSSAGNTIYF. In DNA form, the CDR3 reads TGTGCCAGCAACCAATCTAGTGCTGGAAACACCATATATTTT. The entire variable domain, with the rest obtained from reference TRBV3-1 and TRBJ1-3, is as follows: DTAVSQTPKYLVTQMGNDKSIKCEQNLGHDTMYWYKQDSKKFLKIMFSYNNKELIINETVPNRFSPKSPDKAHLNLHINSLELGDSAVYFCASNQSSAGNTIYFGEGSWLTVV.

This clonotype was observed many times. CDR3 region: CASSPRLREDTQYF. CDR3 sequence (DNA): TGTGCCAGCAGCCCAAGACTGCGCGAAGATACGCAGTATTTT. The chain employs TRBV11-1 and TRBJ2-3; D is unresolved. Looked up from germline, CDR1 is SGHAT and CDR2 is FQDESV (reference sequence). V lost 5 bases and J lost 5, with 14 bases in between. The CDR3 is made up of 14 amino acids.

This clonotype was observed a handful of times. This chain connects TRBV12-5 to TRBJ1-5; D is undetermined. With 0 bases removed from V and 0 bases from J, the gap between germline ends came to 6 bases. The germline gives CDR1 LGHNT, CDR2 FRNRAP. This CDR3 is built from 15 residues. The CDR3, as DNA: TGTGCTAGTGGTTTGGTATCCGATAGCAATCAGCCCCAGCATTTT. Protein: CASGLVSDSNQPQHF. The full variable domain, with the rest looked up from reference TRBV12-5 and TRBJ1-5, is DARVTQTPRHKVTEMGQEVTMRCQPILGHNTVFWYRQTMMQGLELLAYFRNRAPLDDSGMPKDRFSAEMPDATLATLKIQPSEPRDSAVYFCASGLVSDSNQPQHFGDGTRLSIL.

This rearrangement joins TRBV11-2 to TRBJ1-2; D perhaps matches TRBD1 (6 bases). The germline V gene has CDR1 SGHAT and CDR2 FQNNGV. V lost 5 bases to trimming and J lost 1 base, with 20 bases between them. This CDR3 is 17 amino acids long. The CDR3 loop reads CASSPHMGGQINYGYTF. The CDR3 DNA is TGTGCCAGCAGCCCACATATGGGTGGACAGATTAACTATGGCTACACCTTC.

This clonotype was seen ten or more times. The DNA for the CDR3 is TGTGCCAGCAGCTTTCCCGGGACAGGGGTCTACGAGCAGTACTTC. The encoded protein is CASSFPGTGVYEQYF. The V call is TRBV5-6, the J call TRBJ2-7; 10 bases fit TRBD1. This CDR3 comprises 15 residues. The trim removed 2 bases at V and 3 bases at J, leaving 5 bases unmatched. Germline V lookup: CDR1 SGHDT, CDR2 YYEEEE.

The chain is built from TRBV20-1 and TRBJ2-7, with D possibly being TRBD2 (5 bases). This CDR3 region has 17 residues. Between the trimmed V and J ends, which lost 0 bases and 4 bases, there was a span of 22 bases. Germline CDR1 is DFQATT and CDR2 is SNEGSKA (reference sequence). In DNA form, the CDR3 reads TGCAGTGCTAGAGATGAGGACTCTTTCACCGGCCAATACGAGCAGTACTTC. The encoded protein is CSARDEDSFTGQYEQYF.

The chain carries TRBV5-4 and TRBJ1-4; a weak D match, TRBD1 (6 bases). Germline loops: CDR1 SGHNT, CDR2 YYREEE (reference sequence). The CDR3 is 17 amino acids. Trimming removed 0 bases from V and 0 bases from J, with 12 bases in between. CDR3 in amino acids: CASSLGGGGATNEKLFF. The CDR3, as DNA: TGTGCCAGCAGCTTGGGAGGGGGGGGTGCAACTAATGAAAAACTGTTTTTT. Full variable domain (outside the CDR3, taken from reference TRBV5-4 and TRBJ1-4): ETGVTQSPTHLIKTRGQQVTLRCSSQSGHNTVSWYQQALGQGPQFIFQYYREEENGRGNFPPRFSGLQFPNYSSELNVNALELDDSALYLCASSLGGGGATNEKLFFGSGTQLSVL.

The chain carries TRBV20-1 and TRBJ2-1; 7 nucleotides align to TRBD1. The length of the CDR3 is 15 residues. Germline V gene lookup returns CDR1 DFQATT and CDR2 SNEGSKA (reference sequence). The trim removed 5 bases at V and 4 bases at J, leaving 11 bases unmatched. As DNA, the CDR3 is TGCAGTGCTGCATCGCTCAGGGGGAATTACAATGAGCAGTTCTTC. This gives the protein CSAASLRGNYNEQFF.

The sample holds many counts of this clonotype. The rearrangement uses TRBV15 and TRBJ2-7; 8 bases are a match to TRBD2. Germline trimming cut 5 bases from V and 2 bases from J; bases unmatched to any gene: 8. This CDR3 has 15 amino acids. In germline, CDR1 is LNHNV, CDR2 YYDKDF (reference sequence). CDR3 region: CATSYGGDPTYEQYF. The CDR3 DNA sequence: TGTGCCACCAGCTACGGGGGGGACCCTACCTACGAGCAGTACTTC.

There are many counts of this clonotype. V gene TRBV2 combines with J gene TRBJ2-3, with 7 nucleotides matching TRBD2. The CDR3 runs 14 residues. The V gene end was trimmed by 5 bases and the J gene end by 1 base; junction bases not matched to a gene: 3. The germline V gene has CDR1 SNHLY and CDR2 FYNNEI. CDR3 nucleotides: TGTGCCAGCAGTATCACTAGCGGCACAGATACGCAGTATTTT. Translated: CASSITSGTDTQYF. The full variable domain, with the rest looked up from reference TRBV2 and TRBJ2-3, is EPEVTQTPSHQVTQMGQEVILRCVPISNHLYFYWYRQILGQKVEFLVSFYNNEISEKSEIFDDQFSVERPDGSNFTLKIRSTKLEDSAMYFCASSITSGTDTQYFGPGTRLTVL.

This clonotype was observed many times. The genes are TRBV12-3 or TRBV12-4 and TRBJ1-2, with 7 bases lining up with TRBD1. This CDR3 spans 15 amino acids. The ends lost 7 bases at V and 1 base at J; junction bases unmatched: 9. In DNA form, the CDR3 reads TGTGCCAGCACCCGGGACAGAGCTTTTAACTATGGCTACACCTTC. As protein: CASTRDRAFNYGYTF.

This clonotype was picked up a small number of times. The chain employs TRBV19 and TRBJ1-2; D is ambiguous. The ends were cut back, 4 bases at V and 8 bases at J, with 14 bases in the middle. The CDR3 consists of 13 residues. In germline, CDR1 is LNHDA, CDR2 SQIVND (reference sequence). The CDR3 DNA sequence: TGTGCCAGTAGTACCACTCCCCCGGGAGGCTACACCTTC. Residues: CASSTTPPGGYTF.

This clonotype was seen only a few times. The V and J genes are TRBV20-1 and TRBJ2-2; TRBD1 matches at 9 bases. After removal of 4 bases from V and 7 bases from J, the junction contained 7 bases not matched to a gene. CDR1 and CDR2 (germline): DFQATT, SNEGSKA (reference sequence). This CDR3 comprises 14 residues. CDR3 loop: CSAIGQGLVGELFF. CDR3 coding DNA: TGCAGTGCTATTGGACAGGGGTTGGTCGGGGAGCTGTTTTTT.

V gene TRBV24-1 combines with J gene TRBJ2-1; 13 bases line up with TRBD2. CDR1 and CDR2 from the germline V gene are KGHDR and SFDVKD. The length of the CDR3 is 21 residues. The ends lost 4 bases at V and 1 base at J; junction bases unmatched: 15. The CDR3 DNA sequence: TGTGCCACCAGTGACCATGGAATAACTAGCGGGGGGGCCGTATCCTACAATGAGCAGTTCTTC. Translated: CATSDHGITSGGAVSYNEQFF.

This clonotype was counted ten times or more. The chain couples TRBV12-3 or TRBV12-4 to TRBJ2-1, with 9 bases fitting TRBD2. CDR3 size: 15 residues. After removal of 2 bases from V and 8 bases from J, the junction contained 7 bases not matched to a gene. The DNA of the CDR3 is TGTGCCAGCAGTTTATGGAGCGGGGGGAGGGATGAGCAGTTCTTC. It specifies CASSLWSGGRDEQFF.

The chain carries TRBV7-9 and TRBJ2-1; D is uncertain. Germline V CDR1 and CDR2: SEHNR, FQNEAQ (reference sequence). V dropped 4 bases and J dropped 8 bases, with 18 bases sitting between them. The CDR3 spans 15 residues. In DNA, the CDR3 is TGTGCCAGCAGCTACACCGTTACAGCGCTCTATGAGCAGTTCTTC. Protein: CASSYTVTALYEQFF.

This clonotype was counted at least ten times. V is TRBV15 and J is TRBJ1-1; possible D gene TRBD1, 6 bases. Per the germline V gene, CDR1 is LNHNV and CDR2 is YYDKDF (reference sequence). The CDR3 length is 14 residues. Trimming left V 6 bases short and J 6 bases short, with 17 bases between. CDR3 protein: CATSSSQGLAEAFF. CDR3 coding DNA: TGTGCCACCAGTTCGTCGCAGGGGCTCGCTGAAGCTTTCTTT.

In this sample, this clonotype turned up many times. The rearrangement links TRBV3-1 to TRBJ2-2; D not resolved. Germline V CDR1 and CDR2: LGHDT, YNNKEL (reference sequence). V was trimmed by 3 bases and J by 3 bases, leaving 14 bases between them. CDR3 length: 16 amino acids. CDR3 nucleotides: TGTGCCAGCAGCCAGACCCATCACCAGGACACCGGGGAGCTGTTTTTT. Translation gives CASSQTHHQDTGELFF.

V and J are TRBV9 and TRBJ2-1, with TRBD1 as a possible D gene (6 bases). Trimming stripped 4 bases from V and 7 bases from J, with 24 bases between. This CDR3 contains 17 residues. Germline V gene data show CDR1 as SGDLS and CDR2 as YYNGEE. The DNA for the CDR3 is TGTGCCAGCAGCTCCCGTGAGGGACACGGAACATTAAATGAGCAGTTCTTC. It is translated as CASSSREGHGTLNEQFF.

This clonotype was picked up one time. One end of the junction varies from germline; a read error may be responsible. The chain recombines TRBV7-7 with TRBJ2-1; perhaps TRBD2 as D (5 bases). The CDR3 spans 15 residues. Germline CDR1 is SSHAT and CDR2 is FNYEAQ (reference sequence). The CDR3 region is CASSVARVRRNEQFF. DNA for the CDR3: TGTGCTAGCAGCGTCGCGAGGGTACGGCGAAATGAGCAGTTCTTC. Drawing the rest from reference TRBV7-7 and TRBJ2-1, the complete variable domain is GAGVSQSPRYKVTKRGQDVTLRCDPISSHATLYWYQQALGQGPEFLTYFNYEAQPDKSGLPSDRFSAERPEGSISTLTIQRTEQRDSAMYRCASSVARVRRNEQFFGPGTRLTVL.

The V call is TRBV12-3 or TRBV12-4, the J call TRBJ2-3; no clear D gene. The CDR3 consists of 17 residues. V was shortened by 5 bases and J by 4 bases, with 22 bases between the two germline ends. The CDR3 coding sequence is TGTGCCAGCAGTCCGCGCCCGGAGCCCTCCTGGGCAGATACGCAGTATTTT. Residues: CASSPRPEPSWADTQYF.